This T cell receptor (beta chain) was sequenced during a study of cytomegalovirus exposure and HLA in healthy donors. Germline CDR1 and CDR2: GTSNPN and SVGIG (reference sequence). This CDR3 has 13 residues. Trimming took 3 bases from V and 8 from J, leaving 13 bases between them. The PCR employed 60 Vbeta primers together with 13 Jbeta primers. Measured with immunoSEQ multiplex PCR; TCRdb has only the in-frame clones, and not every one. Of 60,000 to 65,000 clones in the sample, approximately 87% were seen once. The material sequenced was PBMCs. The rearrangement uses TRBV30 and TRBJ1-4, with D possibly matching TRBD1 (5 bases). This receptor was obtained from a man between 18 and 29 years old in good health and CMV-seronegative. The CDR3 DNA sequence: TGTGCCTGGAGATCGAAAGGGGTGGAAAAACTGTTTTTT. Translated: CAWRSKGVEKLFF.